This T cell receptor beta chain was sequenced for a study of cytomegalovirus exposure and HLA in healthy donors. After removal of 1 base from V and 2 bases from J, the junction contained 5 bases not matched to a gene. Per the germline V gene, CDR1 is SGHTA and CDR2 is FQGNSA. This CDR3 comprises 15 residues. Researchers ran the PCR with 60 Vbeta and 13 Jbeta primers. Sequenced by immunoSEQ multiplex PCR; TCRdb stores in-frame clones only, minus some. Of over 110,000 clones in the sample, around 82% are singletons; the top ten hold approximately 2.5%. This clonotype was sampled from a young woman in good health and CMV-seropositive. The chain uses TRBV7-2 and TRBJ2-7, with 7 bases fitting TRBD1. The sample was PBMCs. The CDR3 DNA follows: TGTGCCAGCAGCTTAGTTTCCAGGGGGACCTACGAGCAGTACTTC. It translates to CASSLVSRGTYEQYF.